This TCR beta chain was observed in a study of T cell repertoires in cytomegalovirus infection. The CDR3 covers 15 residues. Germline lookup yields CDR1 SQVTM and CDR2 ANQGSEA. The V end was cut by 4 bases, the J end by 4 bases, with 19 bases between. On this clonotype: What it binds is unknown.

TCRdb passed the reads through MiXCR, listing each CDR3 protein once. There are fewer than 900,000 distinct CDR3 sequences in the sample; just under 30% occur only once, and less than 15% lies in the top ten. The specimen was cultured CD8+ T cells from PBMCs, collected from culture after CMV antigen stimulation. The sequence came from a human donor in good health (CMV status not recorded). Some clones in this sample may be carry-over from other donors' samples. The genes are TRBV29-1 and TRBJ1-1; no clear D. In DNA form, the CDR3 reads TGCAGCGTTGGCCCCCGATGGGCCGGTGTCACTGAAGCTTTCTTT. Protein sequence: CSVGPRWAGVTEAFF.